The 17 T cell receptor beta chains listed next were all sequenced from one sample in a study of blood T cell repertoires in COVID-19. The method was immunoSEQ multiplex PCR; TCRdb's version includes in-frame clones alone and lacks a portion of them. The data hold around 120,000 clones, with roughly 71% observed a single time. Sequenced sample: peripheral blood. The receptors here all came from a man older than 75 with acute or convalescent COVID-19.

A single count supports this clone. The V call is TRBV5-4, the J call TRBJ2-1; no clear D. The CDR3 runs to 14 residues. Germline CDR1 is SGHNT and CDR2 is YYREEE (reference sequence). The V and J ends lost 4 bases and 5 bases respectively, with 13 bases between them. The CDR3 DNA is TGTGCCAGCAGCCCGCCCGACGGAGACAATGAGCAGTTCTTC. Encoded protein: CASSPPDGDNEQFF.

The chain combines TRBV19 with TRBJ2-7, with TRBD1 matching over 7 bases. Looked up from germline, CDR1 is LNHDA and CDR2 is SQIVND (reference sequence). The length of the CDR3 is 16 residues. J gave up 4 bases and V 7 bases, and 16 bases lay outside the gene matches. The CDR3 region is CASKRTDRAVEYEQYF. The CDR3 region has the DNA TGTGCCAGTAAACGGACCGACAGGGCGGTTGAGTACGAGCAGTACTTC.

The chain is built from TRBV19 and TRBJ1-2; no reliable D call. CDR3 length equals 15 residues. Trimming took 1 base from V and 0 from J, leaving 9 bases between them. Per germline, CDR1 LNHDA and CDR2 SQIVND (reference sequence). The CDR3 region is CASSIGGAANYGYTF. The CDR3 coding sequence is TGTGCCAGTAGTATAGGAGGCGCAGCTAACTATGGCTACACCTTC.

CDR3 bases: TGTGCCAGCAGCTTACAGGTTAAGAACACTGAAGCTTTCTTT. It codes for CASSLQVKNTEAFF. This chain joins TRBV11-2 and TRBJ1-1; D gene uncertain. The V gene's germline CDR1 is SGHAT and CDR2 FQNNGV. This CDR3 has 14 amino acids. Trimming shortened V by 2 bases and J by 1 base, and 8 bases separated the two germline ends.

This chain connects TRBV7-8 to TRBJ2-7; 9 bases match TRBD1. Trimming removed 5 bases from V and 5 bases from J; junction bases left unmatched: 19. Germline CDR1 SGHVS, CDR2 FQNEAQ. CDR3 length equals 18 residues. The CDR3, as DNA: TGTGCCAGCAGCCCCCACCGGCCTTTGACAGGGGGGAGGAACGAGCAGTACTTC. Its protein product is CASSPHRPLTGGRNEQYF.

This chain joins TRBV4-1 and TRBJ1-5; maybe TRBD1 (6 bases). Trimming left V 1 base short and J 2 bases short, with 15 bases between. The CDR3 runs to 17 residues. Germline CDR1 is MGHRA and CDR2 is YSYEKL. The CDR3 loop is CASSQGGAGAGNQPQHF. As DNA, the CDR3 is TGCGCCAGCAGCCAAGGTGGGGCAGGGGCAGGCAATCAGCCCCAGCATTTT.

This clone occurred a few times. The rearrangement uses TRBV6-2 or TRBV6-3 and TRBJ2-3; a weak D match, TRBD2 (6 bases). This CDR3 comprises 13 residues. The V gene lost 6 bases and the J gene lost 6 bases, with 13 bases spanning the gap. CDR1 and CDR2 (germline): MNHEY, SVGEGT. For the CDR3, the DNA is TGTGCCAGCAGCCTAGCGTTGGCGGATACGCAGTATTTT. This translates into CASSLALADTQYF.

The V gene is TRBV12-3 or TRBV12-4, the J gene TRBJ1-5, with D perhaps matching TRBD1 (6 bases). V dropped 6 bases and J dropped 5 bases, with 8 bases sitting between them. There are 12 residues in the CDR3. The CDR3 DNA sequence: TGTGCCAGCAGCGACAGGTATCAGCCCCAGCATTTT. It codes for CASSDRYQPQHF.

The chain combines TRBV2 with TRBJ2-2; TRBD2 matches at 13 bases. Germline V lookup: CDR1 SNHLY, CDR2 FYNNEI. With V trimmed by 6 bases and J by 4 bases, 5 bases remained unmatched. CDR3 length: 16 residues. CDR3 sequence reads: CASRQRLAGGTGELFF. DNA for the CDR3: TGTGCCAGCAGGCAACGACTAGCGGGAGGCACCGGGGAGCTGTTTTTT.

This chain joins TRBV29-1 and TRBJ2-5; 8 positions agree with TRBD2. CDR1 is SQVTM, CDR2 ANQGSEA, per germline. This CDR3 is 11 amino acids long. CDR3 nucleotide sequence: TGCAGTGGGACTAGTGGGGAGACCCAGTACTTC. Its translation is CSGTSGETQYF.

The CDR3: CASSVGQGTTGELFF. CDR3 DNA sequence: TGTGCCAGCAGCGTGGGACAGGGGACTACGGGGGAGCTGTTTTTT. The chain has TRBV9 and TRBJ2-2, with TRBD1 matching 10 bases. From germline, CDR1 is SGDLS and CDR2 YYNGEE. Trimming at V came to 2 bases and at J to 8 bases, leaving 6 bases not matched to a gene. This CDR3 spans 15 amino acids. Supplemented by reference TRBV9 and TRBJ2-2, the full variable domain reads DSGVTQTPKHLITATGQRVTLRCSPRSGDLSVYWYQQSLDQGLQFLIQYYNGEERAKGNILERFSAQQFPDLHSELNLSSLELGDSALYFCASSVGQGTTGELFFGEGSRLTVL.

V is TRBV20-1 and J is TRBJ1-1, with TRBD1 identical over 7 bases. The ends lost 6 bases at V and 2 bases at J; junction bases unmatched: 9. This CDR3 has 14 amino acids. The germline V gene has CDR1 DFQATT and CDR2 SNEGSKA (reference sequence). CDR3 nucleotide sequence: TGCAGTGCGAGTCTGGACAGGCGCAACACTGAAGCTTTCTTT. This codes for CSASLDRRNTEAFF.

The chain uses TRBV3-1 (or the pseudogene TRBV3-2) and TRBJ2-7, with TRBD1 as a possible D gene (6 bases). CDR3 length: 20 amino acids. The germline V gene encodes CDR1 LGHDT and CDR2 YNNKEL (reference sequence). Deletions cut 0 bases from V and 0 bases from J, with 24 bases between. The CDR3 nucleotides read TGTGCCAGCAGCCAAGATGAGGGCAGGGGATGTTGTGGGAGCTCCTACGAGCAGTACTTC. This codes for CASSQDEGRGCCGSSYEQYF.

This chain connects TRBV6-5 to TRBJ1-3; TRBD1 might be the D (5 bases). The CDR3 has 14 amino acids. The V and J ends lost 6 bases and 1 base respectively, with 10 bases between them. Germline CDR1 is MNHEY and CDR2 is SVGAGI. In nucleotides, the CDR3 is TGTGCCAGCAGCAGGGATGGTTCTGGAAACACCATATATTTT. It encodes CASSRDGSGNTIYF.

This clone was recorded a few times. The CDR3 sequence: CASSVAGRGSDEQYF. The DNA for the CDR3 is TGTGCCAGCAGCGTAGCTGGCAGGGGCTCGGACGAGCAGTACTTC. The rearrangement links TRBV9 to TRBJ2-7, with a weak D call TRBD1 (6 bases). There are 15 residues in the CDR3. V lost 0 bases to trimming and J lost 5 bases, with 15 bases between them. The V gene's germline CDR1 is SGDLS and CDR2 YYNGEE.

The genes are TRBV30 and TRBJ1-1; TRBD1 matches 9 bases. This CDR3 contains 13 residues. From germline, CDR1 is GTSNPN and CDR2 SVGIG (reference sequence). V was clipped by 5 bases and J by 2 bases; unmatched bases: 3. CDR3 nucleotide sequence: TGTGCCTGGGGACAGGGGAAAAACACTGAAGCTTTCTTT. Translated, it gives CAWGQGKNTEAFF.

This clone was detected once. The chain combines TRBV19 with TRBJ1-2, with 7 bases lining up with TRBD1. V shed 6 bases and J 4 bases; nucleotides not matched to a gene: 2. There are 12 residues in the CDR3. Germline values: CDR1 LNHDA, CDR2 SQIVND (reference sequence). CDR3 coding DNA: TGTGCCAGTAGGGGACAGAGCTATGGCTACACCTTC. Translation gives CASRGQSYGYTF.